The sequence of this T cell receptor (beta chain) was determined in a study of blood T cell repertoires in COVID-19. At the level of the study: The origin of the acute and convalescent COVID-19 samples was the United States, Italy and Spain. The analysed material was cDNA or gDNA that came from T cells, B-cell-depleted T cells, or PBMCs.

CDR1 and CDR2 (germline): LGHDT, YNNKEL (reference sequence). The CDR3 runs 15 residues. With 1 base clipped from V and 0 bases from J, the junction kept 3 bases outside the gene matches. Produced via immunoSEQ multiplex PCR; TCRdb's table is partial and in-frame only. The sample yields more than 25,000 clones, 84% seen once. The sequenced material came from peripheral blood. This chain uses TRBV3-1 (or the pseudogene TRBV3-2) with TRBJ2-7, with 7 bases identical to TRBD2. This receptor was identified in a woman aged 80 or over with acute or convalescent COVID-19. The CDR3 DNA sequence: TGTGCCAGCAGCCAAGGGGAGGGTAACTCCTACGAGCAGTACTTC. This translates into CASSQGEGNSYEQYF.